A selection of T cell receptor beta chains follows, all from one sample in a study of naive and memory T cell subsets. TCRdb itself ran the UMI-ligation and nested PCR reads through MiXCR, one entry per CDR3 protein. The table has roughly 98,000 distinct CDR3 sequences, 7% to 7.5% seen once. What was sequenced was central memory CD4+ T cells from blood. The receptor source for this set is a human donor in good health. Each CDR3 is given with its conserved first and last residue. The order of the fields is J gene, D gene, V gene, clone size, CDR3 protein, CDR3 DNA. D genes are given only for firm matches. Rows give clone size only sometimes, using once, few, many, or a class for an expanded clone.

J gene: TRBJ2-2
D gene: .
V gene: TRBV10-3
clone size: many
CDR3 protein: CAISPQLANTGELFF
CDR3 DNA: TGTGCCATCTCCCCACAGCTCGCGAACACCGGGGAGCTGTTTTTT

J gene: TRBJ2-1
D gene: .
V gene: TRBV7-2
clone size: many
CDR3 protein: CASSLGRRWFF
CDR3 DNA: TGTGCCAGCAGCCTTGGTAGACGTTGGTTCTTC

J gene: TRBJ2-3
D gene: .
V gene: TRBV20-1
clone size: .
CDR3 protein: CSAPTQKGSTQYF
CDR3 DNA: TGCAGTGCCCCAACCCAGAAGGGGAGTACGCAGTATTTT

J gene: TRBJ2-5
D gene: .
V gene: TRBV19
clone size: many
CDR3 protein: CASSPVSGLLGETQYF
CDR3 DNA: TGTGCCAGTAGTCCAGTCTCCGGTCTTCTGGGGGAGACCCAGTACTTC

J gene: TRBJ2-2
D gene: .
V gene: TRBV30
clone size: many
CDR3 protein: CAWRSGGLGELFF
CDR3 DNA: TGTGCCTGGAGATCCGGGGGATTGGGGGAGCTGTTTTTT

J gene: TRBJ2-5
D gene: .
V gene: TRBV15
clone size: many
CDR3 protein: CATSSVLFSEGETQYF
CDR3 DNA: TGTGCCACCAGCAGCGTACTGTTTAGCGAGGGGGAGACCCAGTACTTC

J gene: TRBJ2-3
D gene: TRBD1
V gene: TRBV12-3/TRBV12-4
clone size: .
CDR3 protein: CASSLRDSRTEDTQYF
CDR3 DNA: TGTGCCAGCAGTTTACGGGACAGCCGGACGGAAGATACGCAGTATTTT

J gene: TRBJ1-2
D gene: .
V gene: TRBV30
clone size: many
CDR3 protein: CAWRRTGGGLRGYTF
CDR3 DNA: TGTGCCTGGAGACGGACGGGAGGTGGTCTTAGAGGCTACACCTTC

J gene: TRBJ1-2
D gene: .
V gene: TRBV20-1
clone size: many
CDR3 protein: CSARPRGGLNLLVYGYTF
CDR3 DNA: TGCAGTGCACGCCCTCGGGGGGGCCTAAACTTGCTCGTCTATGGCTACACCTTC

J gene: TRBJ2-3
D gene: .
V gene: TRBV30
clone size: many
CDR3 protein: CAWSERADTQYF
CDR3 DNA: TGTGCCTGGAGCGAAAGGGCAGATACGCAGTATTTT

J gene: TRBJ2-5
D gene: TRBD2
V gene: TRBV6-2/TRBV6-3
clone size: .
CDR3 protein: CPAGWGKETQYF
CDR3 DNA: TGCCCAGCGGGGTGGGGGAAAGAGACCCAGTACTTC

J gene: TRBJ1-6
D gene: .
V gene: TRBV25-1
clone size: many
CDR3 protein: CASSESVSSYNSPLHF
CDR3 DNA: TGTGCCAGCAGTGAATCAGTGAGCTCCTATAATTCACCCCTCCACTTT

J gene: TRBJ2-6
D gene: .
V gene: TRBV28
clone size: many
CDR3 protein: CASSPQLAGANVLTF
CDR3 DNA: TGTGCCAGCAGTCCCCAGCTAGCCGGGGCCAACGTCCTGACTTTC

J gene: TRBJ2-2
D gene: .
V gene: TRBV12-3/TRBV12-4
clone size: many
CDR3 protein: CASSRVPGNTGELFF
CDR3 DNA: TGTGCCAGCAGTCGAGTCCCAGGGAACACCGGGGAGCTGTTTTTT

J gene: TRBJ2-7
D gene: TRBD1
V gene: TRBV6-5
clone size: many
CDR3 protein: CASSRPGTGARYF
CDR3 DNA: TGTGCCAGCAGTCGTCCCGGGACAGGGGCCCGGTACTTC

J gene: TRBJ2-3
D gene: .
V gene: TRBV20-1
clone size: few
CDR3 protein: CSARDSFRTDTQYF
CDR3 DNA: TGCAGTGCTAGAGACAGTTTTCGCACAGATACGCAGTATTTT

J gene: TRBJ1-1
D gene: .
V gene: TRBV7-9
clone size: many
CDR3 protein: CASSPRSLAGTEAFF
CDR3 DNA: TGTGCCAGCAGCCCGCGGTCTCTCGCCGGGACTGAAGCTTTCTTT

J gene: TRBJ1-2
D gene: .
V gene: TRBV18
clone size: few
CDR3 protein: CASSPPGGYGYTF
CDR3 DNA: TGTGCCAGCTCACCACCCGGGGGCTATGGCTACACCTTC

J gene: TRBJ2-7
D gene: .
V gene: TRBV25-1
clone size: many
CDR3 protein: CASSALRGEQYF
CDR3 DNA: TGTGCCAGCAGTGCCCTACGGGGCGAGCAGTACTTC

J gene: TRBJ2-7
D gene: TRBD2
V gene: TRBV3-1
clone size: few
CDR3 protein: CASRPSGSNYEQYF
CDR3 DNA: TGTGCCAGCCGCCCTAGCGGGAGCAACTACGAGCAGTACTTC

J gene: TRBJ1-1
D gene: TRBD1
V gene: TRBV24-1
clone size: many
CDR3 protein: CATSPTVSGGRTEAFF
CDR3 DNA: TGTGCCACCAGTCCGACTGTCTCAGGGGGGCGTACTGAAGCTTTCTTT

J gene: TRBJ1-1
D gene: .
V gene: TRBV7-9
clone size: medium-sized
CDR3 protein: CASSLVKGPSNTEAFF
CDR3 DNA: TGTGCCAGCAGCTTAGTCAAAGGGCCATCGAACACTGAAGCTTTCTTT